The rows below give T cell receptor beta chains drawn from one sample of a study of tumor and adjacent non-tumor tissue in lung cancer. TCRdb passed the multiplex PCR reads through MiXCR, listing each CDR3 protein once. The sample has about 200,000 distinct CDR3 sequences, over 55% seen once. Sequencing was carried out using lung tumor tissue. These TCRs come from a man aged 60 to 75 with non-small cell lung cancer. The CDR3 runs from the conserved cysteine through the conserved F or W. Each record gives: D gene, V gene, J gene, clone size, CDR3 protein, CDR3 DNA. The D gene is left open where the match is weak. Clone size appears in some rows only: once, few, many, or a class for an expanded clone.

d_gene: .
v_gene: TRBV6-2/TRBV6-3
j_gene: TRBJ2-3
abundance: .
CDR3aa: CDSSPRSGLTTDTQYF
CDR3nt: TGTGACAGCAGTCCACGGTCGGGACTTACCACAGATACACAGTATTTT

d_gene: TRBD1
v_gene: TRBV6-5
j_gene: TRBJ1-5
abundance: .
CDR3aa: CACGQGAHQPQHF
CDR3nt: TGTGCCTGCGGACAGGGGGCACATCAGCCCCAGCATTTT

d_gene: TRBD1
v_gene: TRBV29-1
j_gene: TRBJ2-7
abundance: .
CDR3aa: CSDGQGVSSYEQYF
CDR3nt: TGCAGTGATGGACAGGGGGTTAGCTCCTACGAGCAGTACTTC

d_gene: .
v_gene: TRBV30
j_gene: TRBJ2-2
abundance: .
CDR3aa: CAWMRAGNTGELFF
CDR3nt: TGTGCCTGGATGAGGGCAGGGAACACCGGGGAGCTGTTTTTT

d_gene: .
v_gene: TRBV4-3
j_gene: TRBJ1-1
abundance: few
CDR3aa: CASSQEWGGMNTEAFF
CDR3nt: TGCGCCAGCAGCCAAGAGTGGGGAGGCATGAACACTGAAGCTTTCTTT

d_gene: .
v_gene: TRBV12-3/TRBV12-4
j_gene: TRBJ2-2
abundance: .
CDR3aa: CASKQGTNTRERFF
CDR3nt: TGTGCCAGCAAGCAGGGTACGAACACCCGGGAGCGGTTTTTT

d_gene: TRBD1
v_gene: TRBV12-3/TRBV12-4
j_gene: TRBJ1-5
abundance: .
CDR3aa: CARSLTTGGEAQPRHF
CDR3nt: TGTGCCAGGAGTTTAACCACAGGGGGCGAGGCTCAACCCCGGCATTTT

d_gene: TRBD2
v_gene: TRBV5-4
j_gene: TRBJ2-1
abundance: many
CDR3aa: CASSLAAGGYNEQFF
CDR3nt: TGTGCCAGCAGCTTGGCCGCGGGGGGTTACAATGAGCAGTTCTTC

d_gene: TRBD2
v_gene: TRBV29-1
j_gene: TRBJ2-5
abundance: few
CDR3aa: CSVAWGTRAETQYF
CDR3nt: TGCAGCGTTGCCTGGGGGACTAGGGCAGAGACCCAGTACTTC

d_gene: .
v_gene: TRBV6-6
j_gene: TRBJ1-2
abundance: .
CDR3aa: CASSSSGSGGYTF
CDR3nt: TGTGCCAGCAGTTCCTCAGGGTCGGGAGGCTACACCTTC

d_gene: .
v_gene: TRBV10-2
j_gene: TRBJ2-1
abundance: few
CDR3aa: CASCETGQGEQFF
CDR3nt: TGCGCCAGCTGCGAGACTGGCCAGGGTGAGCAGTTCTTC

d_gene: .
v_gene: TRBV6-1
j_gene: TRBJ1-5
abundance: .
CDR3aa: CVSRMVSSNQPQHF
CDR3nt: TGTGTCAGCAGGATGGTGAGTAGCAATCAGCCCCAGCATTTT

d_gene: .
v_gene: TRBV20-1
j_gene: TRBJ2-2
abundance: .
CDR3aa: CSASARGAGTGELFF
CDR3nt: TGCAGTGCTAGTGCACGAGGGGCAGGCACCGGGGAGCTGTTTTTT

d_gene: TRBD2
v_gene: TRBV10-2
j_gene: TRBJ2-2
abundance: many
CDR3aa: CASSKAGRDTGELFF
CDR3nt: TGCGCCAGCAGTAAAGCGGGACGTGACACCGGGGAGCTGTTTTTT

d_gene: TRBD2
v_gene: TRBV4-1
j_gene: TRBJ2-2
abundance: .
CDR3aa: CASSRGLAGRDIGELFF
CDR3nt: TGCGCCAGCAGCCGGGGACTAGCGGGAAGGGACATCGGGGAACTGTTTTTT

d_gene: .
v_gene: TRBV11-2
j_gene: TRBJ1-1
abundance: .
CDR3aa: CANSSHRF
CDR3nt: TGTGCCAACAGCTCCCATAGATTC

d_gene: .
v_gene: TRBV4-1
j_gene: TRBJ2-5
abundance: medium-sized
CDR3aa: CASSQVGRVIQETQYF
CDR3nt: TGCGCCAGCAGCCAAGTGGGCAGGGTTATACAAGAGACCCAGTACTTC